This is a list of T cell receptor beta chains from one sample in a study of blood T cell repertoires in COVID-19. The data were produced by immunoSEQ multiplex PCR, yet TCRdb's version contains in-frame clones alone and is incomplete. This table holds under 45,000 clones, around four fifths found once. Source material: peripheral blood. The receptor set was obtained from an elderly woman with active or convalescent COVID-19. Each CDR3 is given with its conserved first and last residue. Where a row states a size, it is once, few, many or the class of an expanded clone; other rows omit it.

j_call clone_size v_call cdr3_aa
TRBJ1-3 - TRBV12-3/TRBV12-4 CASSLAGMNTIYF
TRBJ1-3 - TRBV4-2 CASSQDGTVLAGNTIYF
TRBJ1-5 - TRBV27 CASSLDRGQPQHF
TRBJ1-5 - TRBV28 CATRTGPQPQHF
TRBJ1-2 - TRBV19 CASSTPGNPLRGANYGYTF
TRBJ1-1 - TRBV27 CASSPYTGVLRTEAFF
TRBJ2-1 - TRBV18 CASSPGGASYNEQFF
TRBJ1-6 few TRBV5-1 CASSSGQGGNSPLHF
TRBJ1-3 - TRBV27 CASRPRGGSGNTIYF
TRBJ1-1 - TRBV25-1 CASRGGQEATEAFF
TRBJ2-5 - TRBV10-2 CASSLGLAGGHQETQYF
TRBJ1-4 once TRBV5-8 CASSLGQADGKLFF
TRBJ2-7 - TRBV7-2 CASRAGTGGSYEQYF
TRBJ1-5 - TRBV19 CASSTRGNQPQHF
TRBJ2-1 - TRBV7-8 CASSPGLAGVNEQFF
TRBJ1-1 - TRBV5-4 CASSLGAGDNTEAFF
TRBJ1-1 - TRBV19 CASSIDEGQLMNTEAFF
TRBJ1-6 - TRBV7-9 CASSFGSYNSPLHF
TRBJ1-1 - TRBV6-1 CASRDRGEAFF
TRBJ2-3 - TRBV15 CATSVNRDFDTQYF
TRBJ2-1 - TRBV2 CASTRLAGEQFF
TRBJ2-5 - TRBV9 CASSVAGGYQETQYF
TRBJ2-2 - TRBV27 CASSWDRGSPRSTGELFF